Below, 29 T cell receptor beta chains from the same sample are listed, as sequenced in a study of blood T cell repertoires in COVID-19. Here immunoSEQ multiplex PCR was the method, and the copy in TCRdb shows in-frame clones only, minus some. The sample lists 90,000 to 100,000 clones, approximately 86% seen once, with roughly a tenth in the top ten. Sequencing was done on a sample of peripheral blood. The receptors stem from a man aged 65 to 79 with active or convalescent COVID-19.

The chain is built from TRBV27 and TRBJ2-7; D remains unclear. Trimming removed 2 bases at V and 2 bases at J, with 7 bases between. The CDR3 totals 13 residues. CDR1 is MNHEY and CDR2 is SMNVEV in the germline V gene (reference sequence). CDR3 protein: CASSLGQTYEQYF. CDR3 nucleotide sequence: TGTGCCAGCAGTTTAGGGCAAACCTACGAGCAGTACTTC.

J is TRBJ2-7 and V is TRBV30, with TRBD2 matching over 7 bases. CDR1 GTSNPN and CDR2 SVGIG come from the germline V gene (reference sequence). This CDR3 has 15 residues. The ends lost 0 bases at V and 1 base at J; junction bases unmatched: 6. The CDR3 region is CAWSVSGASSYEQYF. CDR3 sequence (DNA): TGTGCCTGGAGTGTCAGCGGGGCGTCTTCCTACGAGCAGTACTTC.

The CDR3 loop is CASSPGGLNTGELFF. CDR3 in DNA: TGTGCCAGCAGCCCGGGTGGACTCAACACCGGGGAGCTGTTTTTT. The chain combines TRBV5-4 with TRBJ2-2; D is possibly TRBD2 (5 bases). The germline V gene has CDR1 SGHNT and CDR2 YYREEE (reference sequence). V was shortened by 4 bases and J by 2 bases, with 12 bases between the two germline ends. The CDR3 has 15 residues.

The V call is TRBV11-2, the J call TRBJ2-5, with 10 bases that match TRBD2. With V trimmed by 5 bases and J by 6 bases, 6 bases remained unmatched. Germline V lookup: CDR1 SGHAT, CDR2 FQNNGV. The CDR3 runs to 14 residues. CDR3 sequence: CASSLAGERKTQYF. CDR3 coding DNA: TGTGCCAGCAGCCTAGCGGGGGAAAGGAAGACCCAGTACTTC. The full variable domain, with the rest looked up from reference TRBV11-2 and TRBJ2-5, is EAGVAQSPRYKIIEKRQSVAFWCNPISGHATLYWYQQILGQGPKLLIQFQNNGVVDDSQLPKDRFSAERLKGVDSTLKIQPAKLEDSAVYLCASSLAGERKTQYFGPGTRLLVL.

This rearrangement joins TRBV5-4 to TRBJ1-6; D might be TRBD1 (6 bases). CDR1 is SGHNT and CDR2 is YYREEE in the germline V gene (reference sequence). The CDR3 consists of 16 residues. The V gene lost 0 bases and the J gene lost 7 bases, with 14 bases spanning the gap. The CDR3 sequence: CASSLVRTEENSPLHF. CDR3 nucleotides: TGTGCCAGCAGCTTGGTACGGACAGAGGAGAATTCACCCCTCCACTTT.

The CDR3, as DNA: TGTGCCAGCACCCTACAGGGGAGCTATGGCTACACCTTC. Encoded protein: CASTLQGSYGYTF. The V gene is TRBV28, the J gene TRBJ1-2; TRBD1 aligns across 7 bases. Germline CDR1 reads MDHEN; CDR2 reads SYDVKM. J lost 4 bases, V lost 7 bases, and 6 bases had no gene match. The CDR3 is 13 residues long.

This chain links TRBV20-1 with TRBJ2-7; weak D call: TRBD1 (5 bases). V lost 5 bases, J lost 1 base, and 6 bases lay in between. This CDR3 has 11 amino acids. Germline CDR1 and CDR2: DFQATT and SNEGSKA (reference sequence). As DNA, the CDR3 is TGCAGTGCTTCAGGGTCCTACGAGCAGTACTTC. Translating gives CSASGSYEQYF.

The chain links TRBV5-4 to TRBJ2-5, with 7 bases lining up with TRBD2. Trimming took 4 bases from V and 4 from J; bases not matched to a gene: 10. Germline-derived CDR1 and CDR2 are SGHNT and YYREEE (reference sequence). The CDR3 length is 15 residues. In nucleotides, the CDR3 is TGTGCCAGCAGCCTGGGCAGTGGGGGGGGAGAGACCCAGTACTTC. It specifies CASSLGSGGGETQYF.

The table lists this clone with a few counts. In DNA, the CDR3 is TGTGCCAGCAGGAAGCAGGGCATGAGCTACACCTTC. This sequence encodes CASRKQGMSYTF. This chain links TRBV27 with TRBJ1-2, with D possibly TRBD1 on 5 matching bases. CDR1 is MNHEY, CDR2 SMNVEV, per germline (reference sequence). V was shortened by 6 bases and J by 9 bases, with 14 bases between the two germline ends. The CDR3 is 12 residues long.

This clone was observed a few times. Here the CDR3 reads CASRLQVATDTQYF. For the CDR3, the DNA is TGTGCCAGCAGGCTACAGGTGGCCACAGATACGCAGTATTTT. The genes are TRBV2 and TRBJ2-3, with D possibly TRBD1 on 5 matching bases. The V end was cut by 6 bases, the J end by 2 bases, with 12 bases between. The germline gives CDR1 SNHLY, CDR2 FYNNEI. There are 14 residues in the CDR3.

The CDR3 DNA reads TGTGCCAGCAGTGGACCCGGGTGGGTCCTGAACACTGAAGCTTTCTTT. Residues: CASSGPGWVLNTEAFF. This chain joins TRBV25-1 and TRBJ1-1; no definite D call. V lost 4 bases and J 0 bases, leaving 15 bases between the germline ends. Germline V CDR1 and CDR2: MGHDK, SYGVNS. The CDR3 length is 16 residues.

CDR3 sequence: CASSQGPGQPQHF. CDR3 nucleotides: TGTGCCAGCAGCCAAGGTCCGGGTCAGCCCCAGCATTTT. V gene TRBV14 combines with J gene TRBJ1-5; D gene unclear. The CDR3 is 13 residues long. V lost 1 base to trimming and J lost 6 bases, with 7 bases between them. Per the germline V gene, CDR1 is SGHDN and CDR2 is FVKESK.

The chain combines TRBV6-2 or TRBV6-3 with TRBJ1-2; D uncertain. This CDR3 is 14 amino acids long. With 2 bases removed from V and 4 bases from J, the gap between germline ends came to 11 bases. Germline loops: CDR1 MNHEY, CDR2 SVGEGT. The CDR3 reads CASSYRSAIYGYTF. The CDR3 bases are TGTGCCAGCAGTTACAGGAGCGCTATCTATGGCTACACCTTC.

Remarks on this clone: The junction differs from germline at one of its ends, possibly a read error. V usage is TRBV30 and J usage is TRBJ1-1; TRBD1 agrees at 7 bases. In germline, CDR1 is GTSNPN, CDR2 SVGIG (reference sequence). This CDR3 spans 12 amino acids. DNA of the CDR3: TGTGCCTGGAGCTGGGGACAGAGATTACGTACCTTT. Encoded protein: CAWSWGQRLRTF.

This chain uses TRBV5-1 with TRBJ1-1, with TRBD1 identical over 7 bases. Germline-derived CDR1 and CDR2 are SGHRS and YFSETQ. CDR3 length: 16 amino acids. J lost 1 base, V lost 5 bases, and 11 bases had no gene match. CDR3 in amino acids: CASRDPGGRRNTEAFF. The CDR3 DNA sequence: TGCGCCAGCAGGGACCCAGGGGGACGGAGGAACACTGAAGCTTTCTTT. The full variable domain, with the rest looked up from reference TRBV5-1 and TRBJ1-1, is KAGVTQTPRYLIKTRGQQVTLSCSPISGHRSVSWYQQTPGQGLQFLFEYFSETQRNKGNFPGRFSGRQFSNSRSEMNVSTLELGDSALYLCASRDPGGRRNTEAFFGQGTRLTVV.

CDR3 nucleotides: TGCGCCAGCAGCTTGGCCGGGGTAGATACGCAGTATTTT. Its protein product is CASSLAGVDTQYF. The chain recombines TRBV5-1 with TRBJ2-3; D is perhaps TRBD2 (5 bases). V was cut by 0 bases and J by 5 bases, with 7 bases left in between. CDR3 length equals 13 residues. The V gene's germline CDR1 is SGHRS and CDR2 YFSETQ.

The CDR3 nucleotides read TGTGCCAGTAGTATCACTAGCGGGAGGCACTACGAGCAGTACTTC. Residues: CASSITSGRHYEQYF. J is TRBJ2-7 and V is TRBV19, with TRBD2 matching 12 bases. Per the germline V gene, CDR1 is LNHDA and CDR2 is SQIVND (reference sequence). The CDR3 totals 15 residues. The J segment lost 3 bases and the V segment lost 3 bases, leaving 3 bases of the junction unmatched.

The gene calls are TRBV9 and TRBJ2-5; 7 bases are shared with TRBD2. The CDR3 has 16 residues. The J segment lost 9 bases and the V segment lost 0 bases, leaving 14 bases of the junction unmatched. Germline-derived CDR1 and CDR2 are SGDLS and YYNGEE. The CDR3 region is CASSVGVAGAAGAQYF. CDR3 nucleotide sequence: TGTGCCAGCAGCGTAGGGGTAGCGGGTGCGGCTGGGGCCCAGTACTTC.

This clone has only one observation. The V and J genes are TRBV16 and TRBJ2-2; no clear D gene. The CDR3 is made up of 13 amino acids. The germline CDR1 and CDR2 sequences are KGHSY and FQNENV. The V end lost 2 bases, the J end lost 6 bases, and 7 bases lay between the germline ends. CDR3 coding DNA: TGTGCCAGCAGCCAAGTGACTTCCGGGGAGCTGTTTTTT. It encodes CASSQVTSGELFF.

The chain couples TRBV28 to TRBJ2-3; 8 nucleotides match TRBD2. CDR3 length: 17 residues. Trimming removed 5 bases from V and 1 base from J; junction bases left unmatched: 11. Germline V gene sequence: CDR1 MDHEN, CDR2 SYDVKM. The CDR3 nucleotides are TGTGCCAGCAGTCTCACATCGGGGGGGAAAGGCACAGATACGCAGTATTTT. Translated, it gives CASSLTSGGKGTDTQYF.

This sequence joins TRBV18 and TRBJ1-6; D gene uncertain. Trimming stripped 2 bases from V and 8 bases from J, with 7 bases between. The CDR3 spans 13 residues. The germline V gene encodes CDR1 KGHSH and CDR2 LQKENI. The chain's CDR3 is CASSPSSDSPLHF. In DNA, the CDR3 is TGTGCCAGCTCACCATCCAGTGATTCACCCCTCCACTTT.

This rearrangement joins TRBV18 to TRBJ2-1; the match to TRBD1 covers 7 bases. Unmatched junction bases numbered 4, after V lost 0 bases and J lost 5 bases. This CDR3 is built from 15 residues. Germline CDR1 is KGHSH and CDR2 is LQKENI. CDR3 residues: CASSPPDRVHNEQFF. CDR3 coding DNA: TGTGCCAGCTCACCACCCGACAGGGTGCACAATGAGCAGTTCTTC.

J is TRBJ2-3 and V is TRBV6-4, with a possible D match to TRBD1 (5 bases). Trimming pared 2 bases from V and 3 bases from J, leaving 9 bases between. The CDR3 loop spans 14 amino acids. CDR1 MRHNA and CDR2 SNTAGT come from the germline V gene. The CDR3 is CASSDRGRTDTQYF. CDR3 nucleotide sequence: TGTGCCAGCAGTGACAGGGGAAGGACAGATACGCAGTATTTT.

This chain links TRBV2 with TRBJ1-4; 7 nucleotides align to TRBD1. The CDR3 loop spans 19 amino acids. Unmatched junction bases numbered 18, after V lost 8 bases and J lost 0 bases. Germline-derived CDR1 and CDR2 are SNHLY and FYNNEI. The CDR3 DNA reads as TGTGCCAGCGAGTGGTTGACAGGGCGGATGGGGACAACTAATGAAAAACTGTTTTTT. This encodes CASEWLTGRMGTTNEKLFF.

In nucleotides, the CDR3 is TGTGCCAGCAGCAGGACAGCTTGGGAGCCCCAGCATTTT. Amino acids: CASSRTAWEPQHF. This chain links TRBV27 with TRBJ1-5; tentatively, D is TRBD1 (6 bases). V lost 6 bases, J lost 8 bases, and 14 bases lay in between. CDR3 size: 13 residues. Germline V lookup: CDR1 MNHEY, CDR2 SMNVEV (reference sequence).

This clone was seen just once. This chain connects TRBV5-1 to TRBJ1-6, with 8 bases lining up with TRBD1. The CDR3 covers 15 residues. V lost 0 bases, J lost 6 bases, and 2 bases stayed unmatched. Germline-derived CDR1 and CDR2 are SGHRS and YFSETQ. The CDR3 sequence is CASSLGTGSNSPLHF. The CDR3 DNA reads as TGCGCCAGCAGCTTGGGGACAGGGTCTAATTCACCCCTCCACTTT.

The chain couples TRBV18 to TRBJ2-1; TRBD2 might be the D (5 bases). V dropped 5 bases and J dropped 5 bases, with 10 bases sitting between them. CDR3 length equals 13 residues. The germline gives CDR1 KGHSH, CDR2 LQKENI. This chain's CDR3 is CASSVTSDNEQFF. CDR3 DNA sequence: TGTGCCAGCTCAGTTACTAGTGACAATGAGCAGTTCTTC.

This chain joins TRBV6-1 and TRBJ2-1; D not certain. Germline V gives CDR1 MNHNS, CDR2 SASEGT. The CDR3 runs to 11 residues. Trimming removed 5 bases at V and 8 bases at J, with 7 bases between. The CDR3 sequence is CASSFPDEQFF. The CDR3 nucleotides are TGTGCCAGCAGTTTTCCAGATGAGCAGTTCTTC.

The chain carries TRBV7-8 and TRBJ2-1; 8 bases map to TRBD1. V lost 8 bases, J lost 5 bases, and 8 bases stayed unmatched. Germline V gene sequence: CDR1 SGHVS, CDR2 FQNEAQ. CDR3 size: 14 residues. DNA of the CDR3: TGTGCCAGCGGTAGGACAGGGAAAGACAATGAGCAGTTCTTC. It yields the protein CASGRTGKDNEQFF.